This T cell receptor beta chain was sequenced in a study of CD8+CD57+ T cells in acquired aplastic anemia. The study, taken as a whole, reports: Patients and controls were not found to differ significantly in CD8+ Simpson's diversity.

Profiling of TCR beta VDJ combinations and CDR3 sequences used genomic DNA as template. TCRdb analysed the reads with MiXCR anew, one entry per CDR3 protein. The sample holds 200,000 to 250,000 distinct CDR3 sequences; more than 45% are singletons and the top ten take roughly 8%. The length of the CDR3 is 15 residues. Germline-derived CDR1 and CDR2 are SGHTA and FQGTGA. Trimming left V 1 base short and J 1 base short, with 10 bases between. Selection for sequencing was limited to patients who had shown CD8+CD57+ cell expansion by flow cytometry. All patients had severe acquired aplastic anemia. Comment on this clonotype: What it binds is unknown.

The sequence derives from a human donor with aplastic anemia. Sequenced material: sorted CD4+, CD8+, or CD8+CD57+ T cells (not recorded which) from PBMCs. This sequence joins TRBV7-3 and TRBJ1-1, with no clear D. The CDR3 loop reads CASSLIRTRNTEAFF. The CDR3 region has the DNA TGTGCCAGCAGCTTAATTCGGACTAGGAACACTGAAGCTTTCTTT.